Below are 10 T cell receptor beta chains sequenced from a single sample in a study of T cell changes during pregnancy in multiple sclerosis. Clones were sequenced by immunoSEQ multiplex PCR, and TCRdb holds only the in-frame ones, with some missing. The data show approximately 70,000 clones, approximately 90% seen once. The material was peripheral blood, obtained in the second trimester of pregnancy. The receptors were gathered from a female donor in good health, enrolled as a control in a pregnancy study.

V is TRBV4-1 and J is TRBJ2-1; TRBD2 might be the D (7 bases). V shed 5 bases and J shed 3 bases, with 17 bases lying between them. In germline, CDR1 is MGHRA, CDR2 YSYEKL. This CDR3 is 16 amino acids long. This chain's CDR3 is CASSSLRGGVYNEQFF. The CDR3, as DNA: TGCGCCAGCAGCTCATTGAGGGGGGGGGTCTACAATGAGCAGTTCTTC.

The V gene is TRBV9, the J gene TRBJ2-2; 7 bases line up with TRBD1. Germline V gives CDR1 SGDLS, CDR2 YYNGEE. The CDR3 contains 15 residues. V was pared by 3 bases and J by 2 bases, with 4 bases of the junction left unmatched. The CDR3 coding sequence is TGTGCCAGCAGCGAAGGGACAGTTAACACCGGGGAGCTGTTTTTT. Translated, it gives CASSEGTVNTGELFF. Looking up the rest from reference TRBV9 and TRBJ2-2 gives the full variable domain: DSGVTQTPKHLITATGQRVTLRCSPRSGDLSVYWYQQSLDQGLQFLIQYYNGEERAKGNILERFSAQQFPDLHSELNLSSLELGDSALYFCASSEGTVNTGELFFGEGSRLTVL.

V usage is TRBV6-4 and J usage is TRBJ2-1; 7 bases are shared with TRBD2. Trimming cost V 6 bases and J 7 bases; bases outside gene matches: 12. Germline V CDR1 and CDR2: MRHNA, SNTAGT. The CDR3 spans 15 residues. The CDR3 region has the DNA TGTGCCAGCAGCACCGGGACTACCGGGGGGAATGAGCAGTTCTTC. This translates into CASSTGTTGGNEQFF.

The V call is TRBV19, the J call TRBJ2-6; 7 bases are shared with TRBD2. After removal of 8 bases from V and 4 bases from J, the junction contained 8 bases not matched to a gene. This CDR3 is built from 15 residues. Germline-derived CDR1 and CDR2 are LNHDA and SQIVND (reference sequence). CDR3 region: CASAPGRAGANVLTF. CDR3 DNA: TGTGCCAGTGCCCCGGGGAGGGCAGGGGCCAACGTCCTGACTTTC.

The chain employs TRBV7-9 and TRBJ2-5; 8 positions match TRBD1. This CDR3 comprises 16 residues. In germline, CDR1 is SEHNR, CDR2 FQNEAQ (reference sequence). Trimming cost V 5 bases and J 5 bases; bases outside gene matches: 13. The CDR3 DNA sequence: TGTGCCAGCAGCATACCCAGGGGGCGCAAAGGGGAGACCCAGTACTTC. It yields the protein CASSIPRGRKGETQYF.

The chain combines TRBV6-5 with TRBJ2-2; perhaps TRBD1 as D (5 bases). CDR3 length equals 14 residues. The V gene lost 0 bases and the J gene lost 5 bases, with 7 bases spanning the gap. Per the germline V gene, CDR1 is MNHEY and CDR2 is SVGAGI. CDR3 DNA: TGTGCCAGCAGTTACTCGAAGGGGACCGGGGAGCTGTTTTTT. It encodes CASSYSKGTGELFF.

This sequence joins TRBV30 and TRBJ2-2; possible D gene TRBD1, 6 bases. The CDR3 is made up of 11 amino acids. Germline loops: CDR1 GTSNPN, CDR2 SVGIG (reference sequence). Trimming pared 6 bases from V and 6 bases from J, leaving 8 bases between. CDR3 DNA: TGTGCCTGTCAGGGGCCCGGGGAGCTGTTTTTT. This gives the protein CACQGPGELFF.

In nucleotides, the CDR3 is TGTGCCAGCAGCCCCCGACAGGGAACGGATGGCTACACCTTC. It yields the protein CASSPRQGTDGYTF. The rearrangement joins TRBV7-2 to TRBJ1-2; 7 bases align to TRBD1. Germline V gives CDR1 SGHTA, CDR2 FQGNSA. The V segment lost 5 bases and the J segment 6 bases; nucleotides outside the gene matches: 9. CDR3 length equals 14 residues.

The chain uses TRBV30 and TRBJ1-4, with 7 nucleotides matching TRBD1. The V gene's germline CDR1 is GTSNPN and CDR2 SVGIG (reference sequence). The CDR3 has 13 amino acids. The V gene end was trimmed by 0 bases and the J gene end by 7 bases; junction bases not matched to a gene: 2. For the CDR3, the DNA is TGTGCCTGGAGTGTAAACAGGGGTGAAAAACTGTTTTTT. Translated, it gives CAWSVNRGEKLFF.

This clone was counted between two and nine times. The genes are TRBV12-5 and TRBJ1-4; TRBD1 agrees at 9 bases. This CDR3 has 13 amino acids. V dropped 5 bases and J dropped 6; count of bases not matched to a gene: 1. Per germline, CDR1 LGHNT and CDR2 FRNRAP. CDR3 nucleotides: TGTGCTAGTGGTCGACAGGGGGATGAAAAACTGTTTTTT. Translation gives CASGRQGDEKLFF.